The T cell receptor (beta chain) under discussion was sequenced for a study of control samples from healthy donors and cancer patients. The data were produced by immunoSEQ multiplex PCR, yet TCRdb's version contains in-frame clones alone and is incomplete. This table has 35,000 to 45,000 clones, around 93% appearing once. The CDR3 is 14 residues long. The V gene's germline CDR1 is MNHEY and CDR2 SMNVEV (reference sequence). V lost 4 bases and J 3 bases, leaving 9 bases between the germline ends. The sequencing sample was made of PBMCs. The TCR was taken from a middle-aged woman with head and neck cancer. V gene TRBV27 combines with J gene TRBJ1-4; D is unclear. CDR3 sequence (DNA): TGTGCCAGCAGTTGGGGAACGTCTAATGAAAAACTGTTTTTT. Protein: CASSWGTSNEKLFF.